These T cell receptor beta chains were read from a single sample in a study of low-dose radiotherapy and immunotherapy resistance in tumors. TCRdb analysed the reads with MiXCR anew, one entry per CDR3 protein. Of 65,000 to 85,000 distinct CDR3 sequences in the sample, 15% to 20% were seen once. Sample: PBMCs, taken after low-dose radiotherapy plus immunotherapy. The receptors were gathered from a male donor with prostate cancer. CDR3s include the opening cysteine and the closing phenylalanine or tryptophan. Each record gives: J gene, D gene, clone size, V gene, CDR3 DNA, CDR3 protein. The D gene is left open where the match is weak. Clone size appears in some rows only: once, few, many, or a class for an expanded clone.

TRBJ1-4	TRBD1	many	TRBV6-5	TGTGCCAGCGGACCGGGACAGTTTAATGAAAAACTGTTTTTT	CASGPGQFNEKLFF
TRBJ2-1	TRBD1	many	TRBV13	TGTGCCAGCAGCTTTCCGGGACAGGTATACAATGAGCAGTTCTTC	CASSFPGQVYNEQFF
TRBJ2-7	-	many	TRBV7-9	TGTGCCAGCAGCTCTATCGAGGGGCTAAGCTCCTACGAGCAGTACTTC	CASSSIEGLSSYEQYF
TRBJ2-1	TRBD1	many	TRBV5-1	TGCGCCAGCAGCTCACAGGGGGTTGGCAATGAGCAGTTCTTC	CASSSQGVGNEQFF
TRBJ2-1	TRBD1	many	TRBV4-2	TGTGCCAGCAGCCAAGATCCCCTAACTCAGGGGGATGAGCAGTTCTTC	CASSQDPLTQGDEQFF
TRBJ2-2	TRBD2	many	TRBV3-1	TGTGCCAGCAGCTACGGACTAGTAGGCGGGGAGCTGTTTTTT	CASSYGLVGGELFF
TRBJ2-1	-	-	TRBV3-1	TGTGCCAGCAGCCAGGGACCGACGGTCGGCGAGCAGTTCTTC	CASSQGPTVGEQFF
TRBJ2-7	-	few	TRBV28	TGTGCCAGCAGTTTGACGGGGGGCAGAAACGAGCAGTACTTC	CASSLTGGRNEQYF
TRBJ1-4	TRBD1	many	TRBV28	TGTGCCAGCAGTACCCAGGGGGCATTTGAAAAACTGTTTTTT	CASSTQGAFEKLFF
TRBJ2-3	TRBD2	-	TRBV5-8	TGTGCCAGCAGCCCAGGGACTAGCGGCCGCACAGATACGCAGTATTTT	CASSPGTSGRTDTQYF